These 16 T cell receptor beta chains were sequenced from one sample in a study of blood T cells in healthy people across ages. Alongside a J-beta primer mix, a sample-barcoded 5' primer served in a second PCR lasting roughly 7 to 12 cycles. TCRdb fed the 5' RACE reads into MiXCR, producing one record per CDR3 protein. The profile covers 600,000 to 850,000 distinct CDR3 sequences, with roughly 44% appearing a single time and around a fifth taken by the ten largest. The sequenced sample was blood. Receptor source: a woman aged 55-75 years in good health.

This chain links TRBV19 with TRBJ2-1; D is possibly TRBD2 (6 bases). Gene TRBJ2-7 matches the end of the DNA better, so the J call may be wrong. The CDR3 has 15 residues. Germline V gene lookup returns CDR1 LNHDA and CDR2 SQIVND (reference sequence). The CDR3 here is CASSMSGPYYNEQYF. As DNA, the CDR3 is TGTGCCAGTAGTATGAGCGGGCCGTACTACAATGAGCAGTACTTC.

V gene TRBV4-2 combines with J gene TRBJ2-7, with a possible D match to TRBD2 (5 bases). The J call is doubtful: the DNA matches TRBJ2-5 better. In germline, CDR1 is LGHNA, CDR2 YNFKEQ. This CDR3 region has 13 residues. CDR3 sequence reads: CASSQDVEGTQYF. CDR3 coding DNA: TGTGCCAGCAGCCAAGACGTTGAGGGGACCCAGTACTTC.

This clonotype was seen at least ten times. The chain carries TRBV6-2 or TRBV6-3 and TRBJ1-2, with D uncertain. The V gene lost 2 bases and the J gene lost 5 bases, with 6 bases spanning the gap. Germline V CDR1 and CDR2: MNHEY, SVGEGT. The CDR3 contains 12 residues. CDR3 residues: CASSYDGYGYTF. The CDR3 nucleotides are TGTGCCAGCAGTTACGACGGATATGGCTACACCTTC.

This clonotype was detected only a few times. J is TRBJ2-3 and V is TRBV9; 8 nucleotides line up with TRBD2. CDR1 and CDR2 from the germline V gene are SGDLS and YYNGEE. The CDR3 has 19 amino acids. After removal of 0 bases from V and 3 bases from J, the junction contained 15 bases not matched to a gene. CDR3 nucleotide sequence: TGTGCCAGCAGCGTAGCTCTCCGGGGGGGCTCATCGGCGACAGATACGCAGTATTTT. Its protein is CASSVALRGGSSATDTQYF.

The chain links TRBV5-1 to TRBJ2-5, with D perhaps TRBD1 (6 bases). With the DNA end fitting TRBJ2-7 better, the J assignment may be wrong. The CDR3 runs to 15 residues. Per the germline V gene, CDR1 is SGHRS and CDR2 is YFSETQ. CDR3 residues: CASSLAPGAEYEQYF. Written as DNA, the CDR3 is TGCGCCAGCAGCTTGGCCCCAGGGGCAGAGTACGAGCAGTACTTC.

A few counts support this clonotype. The chain uses TRBV7-2 and TRBJ2-7; 7 nucleotides align to TRBD1. CDR1 SGHTA and CDR2 FQGNSA come from the germline V gene. Trimming took 2 bases from V and 1 from J; bases not matched to a gene: 5. This CDR3 contains 15 residues. Written as DNA, the CDR3 is TGTGCCAGCAGCTTAAAGGACAGGAGTTCCTACGAGCAGTACTTC. Translating it yields CASSLKDRSSYEQYF.

This chain uses TRBV2 with TRBJ1-1; D remains ambiguous. Per the germline V gene, CDR1 is SNHLY and CDR2 is FYNNEI. CDR3 length: 15 amino acids. V lost 0 bases, J lost 1 base, and 9 bases lay in between. The CDR3 DNA sequence: TGTGCCAGCAGTGAAGCGCGCCAGCAGAACACTGAAGCTTTCTTT. It yields the protein CASSEARQQNTEAFF.

A few counts support this clonotype. The gene calls are TRBV14 and TRBJ1-2, with 8 positions matching TRBD1. Germline V gives CDR1 SGHDN, CDR2 FVKESK. This CDR3 is 15 amino acids long. With 2 bases clipped from V and 4 bases from J, the junction kept 6 bases outside the gene matches. As DNA, the CDR3 is TGTGCCAGCAGCCAACAGGGGGCTTGGGGCTATGGCTACACCTTC. As protein: CASSQQGAWGYGYTF.

This clonotype was counted between two and nine times. The V call is TRBV7-9, the J call TRBJ1-2; D ambiguous. From germline, CDR1 is SEHNR and CDR2 FQNEAQ (reference sequence). The CDR3 covers 13 residues. Trimming stripped 1 base from V and 5 bases from J, with 8 bases between. CDR3 region: CASSLDLTYGYTF. Written as DNA, the CDR3 is TGTGCCAGCAGCTTAGACCTTACATATGGCTACACCTTC.

V usage is TRBV6-5 and J usage is TRBJ2-7; the D gene is possibly TRBD2 (6 bases). This CDR3 is 14 amino acids long. Germline lookup yields CDR1 MNHEY and CDR2 SVGAGI. The V end lost 10 bases, the J end lost 2 bases, and 18 bases lay between the germline ends. CDR3 sequence (DNA): TGTGCCACCTCTGTTAAGGAGGGCCCCTACGAGCAGTACTTC. It is translated as CATSVKEGPYEQYF.

This clonotype was seen many times. The genes are TRBV20-1 and TRBJ2-7, with D possibly matching TRBD1 (5 bases). V shed 2 bases and J shed 0 bases, with 5 bases lying between them. The CDR3 loop spans 12 amino acids. In germline, CDR1 is DFQATT, CDR2 SNEGSKA (reference sequence). The CDR3 loop is CSARQGSYEQYF. The CDR3 DNA is TGCAGTGCTAGACAGGGCTCCTACGAGCAGTACTTC.

This clonotype was observed a handful of times. V usage is TRBV13 and J usage is TRBJ2-7; 7 bases match TRBD1. V trimming: 1 base; J trimming: 4 bases; junction bases outside the gene matches: 10. The CDR3 has 16 residues. The V gene's germline CDR1 is PRHDT and CDR2 FYEKMQ (reference sequence). The CDR3 DNA reads as TGTGCCAGCAGCTTAGTGCTCAGGGGGAGAGATTACGAGCAGTACTTC. It codes for CASSLVLRGRDYEQYF.

The rearrangement joins TRBV12-3 or TRBV12-4 to TRBJ1-5; TRBD1 aligns across 9 bases. The CDR3 consists of 14 residues. V was clipped by 9 bases and J by 2 bases; unmatched bases: 5. CDR3 loop: CASTRTGGNQPQHF. The CDR3 coding sequence is TGTGCCAGTACTAGGACAGGGGGCAATCAGCCCCAGCATTTT.

This clonotype was detected only a few times. This chain uses TRBV6-6 with TRBJ1-1; D gene ambiguous. CDR1 and CDR2 from the germline V gene are MNHNY and SVGAGI (reference sequence). Trimming left V 6 bases short and J 1 base short, with 12 bases between. The CDR3 has 14 amino acids. The CDR3 protein is CASSHSPKNTEAFF. The CDR3 region has the DNA TGTGCCAGCAGCCACTCCCCGAAGAACACTGAAGCTTTCTTT.

This clonotype was seen at least ten times. This chain uses TRBV5-1 with TRBJ2-1, with 8 bases lining up with TRBD2. CDR1 SGHRS and CDR2 YFSETQ come from the germline V gene. V shed 4 bases and J 6 bases; nucleotides not matched to a gene: 9. The CDR3 runs to 15 residues. CDR3 coding DNA: TGCGCCAGCAGCGTTAGCGGGAACGAGGTCAATGAGCAGTTCTTC. Protein: CASSVSGNEVNEQFF.

The rearrangement uses TRBV2 and TRBJ2-3, with D hard to call. Trimming removed 4 bases from V and 4 bases from J, with 6 bases in between. Germline loops: CDR1 SNHLY, CDR2 FYNNEI. The CDR3 has 12 residues. This CDR3 reads CASSVHPDTQYF. In nucleotides, the CDR3 is TGTGCCAGCAGTGTACATCCAGATACGCAGTATTTT. The full variable domain, completed using reference TRBV2 and TRBJ2-3, is EPEVTQTPSHQVTQMGQEVILRCVPISNHLYFYWYRQILGQKVEFLVSFYNNEISEKSEIFDDQFSVERPDGSNFTLKIRSTKLEDSAMYFCASSVHPDTQYFGPGTRLTVL.